This TCR beta chain was found in a study of blood T cell repertoires in COVID-19 (dated by TCRdb to the early 2020s). Regarding the complete study: Samples covering the acute and convalescent phases of COVID-19 were provided by collaborators in the United States, Italy and Spain. The prospective study material was composed of cDNA or gDNA derived from T cells, B-cell-depleted T cells, or PBMCs. Deeply sampled blood TCRbeta repertoires from subjects exposed to, actively infected with, or recovered from COVID-19 were included in the dataset. The repertoires were released in a freely available public database meant as a resource for research on the immune response to SARS-CoV-2. The samples were drawn from two sources: the first 160 participants of the ongoing ImmuneRACE study, and over 1,000 subjects contributed by 6 global collaborators. The sample metadata nearly always contained a de-identified subject ID, COVID-19 status, age in years and sex. Where HLA class I and class II types were available, the types were taken from metadata supplied by the sample provider, not from assay-based typing. Findings and caveats that apply to the study as a whole: The amount of clinical and demographic metadata varied by source and participant and was provided uncurated.

TCRbeta CDR3 regions were amplified from genomic DNA by means of the immunoSEQ Assay, a bias-controlled multiplex PCR. In the authors' own workflow: The number of nucleated cells in each sample was estimated by amplification of reference gene primers within the assay. To quantify the absolute abundance of each unique TCRbeta CDR3 rearrangement, sequence reads were collapsed and filtered. For each sample, productive Simpson clonality was calculated by taking the square root of Simpson's diversity index across productive rearrangements. As stored in TCRdb, this immuneACCESS dataset retains in-frame rearrangements with V and J assigned. A fraction of the clones does not appear; measured against another copy, unresolved V genes explain less than half of the discrepancy, and the remainder lacks a known reason. V, J and clone size derive from that table, while D and trimming were established from the DNA sequence. A total of 70,000 to 90,000 clones appear in this sample, approximately 88% of them only once. Approximately 10% of the sample goes to the ten largest clones.

The germline V gene (reference sequence) gives CDR1 as SEHNR and CDR2 as FQNEAQ. V lost 4 bases and J lost 0 bases, and the count of bases not matched to a germline gene is 2. From the cysteine up to the phenylalanine, the CDR3 has a length of 14 residues. Kept here is only the CDR3 DNA, which spans 42 bases and is read in frame from base 1. Whole blood was collected in K2EDTA tubes by collaborating institutions according to the institutions' own protocols. Collaborator samples were shipped for TCRbeta analysis as frozen whole blood, isolated PBMCs, or DNA extracted from either sample type. As for this clone: This clone's antigen is unknown. No quality values exist for individual bases; no much larger clone is one base distant. This CDR3 is also generated by other DNA sequences in the sample.

This TCR was sampled from a human donor in a cohort sampled during active COVID-19. Sequencing was done on a sample of peripheral blood. Recombination connected TRBV7-9 to TRBJ1-1, with 7 bases in between that match TRBD1. The CDR3: CASSWTGLNTEAFF. The nucleotide sequence reads as follows: TGTGCCAGCAGCTGGACAGGATTGAACACTGAAGCTTTCTTT.